The 32 T cell receptor beta chains below come from one sample, sequenced in a study of shared clonotypes between healthy human individuals (dated by TCRdb to 2020 to 2022). Libraries were prepared through the immunoSEQ multiplex PCR assay. This immuneACCESS table, as held by TCRdb, lists in-frame sequences with V and J called but not all clones. Of the missing ones, under half trace to an unresolved V gene in checked studies; the others have no known cause. The sample contains fewer than 1.8 million clones, just under 99% of them found a single time. In total, the top ten clones hold about 0.34% of the sample. Sequenced material: naive CD4+ T cells sorted from blood. The sample's cell subset or site label is to be understood as: CD45RA+ positively selected. These receptors came from a man between 25 and 39 years old in good health.

The chain combines TRBV5-5 with TRBJ1-3, with D maybe TRBD1 (5 bases). The CDR3 length is 13 residues. V was shortened by 1 base and J by 7 bases, with 9 bases between the two germline ends. Germline assignment: CDR1 SGHKS and CDR2 YYEKEE (reference sequence). This chain's CDR3 is CASSLLEGNTIYF. As DNA, the CDR3 is TGTGCCAGCAGCTTGTTAGAGGGGAACACCATATATTTT.

As regards this clone: The same CDR3 arises from other DNA sequences in this sample as well. V usage is TRBV30 and J usage is TRBJ2-2, with D hard to call. The germline CDR1 and CDR2 sequences are GTSNPN and SVGIG (reference sequence). The V end was cut by 0 bases, the J end by 2 bases, with 7 bases between. The CDR3 runs to 14 residues. The CDR3 protein is CAWSVSLNTGELFF. CDR3 coding DNA: TGTGCCTGGAGTGTATCTCTAAACACCGGGGAGCTGTTTTTT.

The J gene is TRBJ1-1, the V gene TRBV12-5; 9 bases fit TRBD1. V was clipped by 0 bases and J by 3 bases; unmatched bases: 5. This CDR3 spans 16 amino acids. Germline values: CDR1 LGHNT, CDR2 FRNRAP. The DNA for the CDR3 is TGTGCTAGTGGTTTGGTACAGGGGGCGGGGTACACTGAAGCTTTCTTT. It translates to CASGLVQGAGYTEAFF.

This chain joins TRBV5-6 and TRBJ2-3; TRBD1 is a possible D gene (5 bases). The V end lost 6 bases, the J end lost 4 bases, and 18 bases lay between the germline ends. CDR1 is SGHDT, CDR2 YYEEEE, per germline. This CDR3 has 15 amino acids. This chain's CDR3 is CASNKRGGPADTQYF. The CDR3 nucleotides are TGTGCCAGCAACAAAAGGGGTGGGCCCGCAGATACGCAGTATTTT.

This clone was observed a few times. Other DNA sequences in the same sample also yield this CDR3. As DNA, the CDR3 is TGTGCCAGCTCACCCGACCTGAACACCGGGGAGCTGTTTTTT. Protein product: CASSPDLNTGELFF. J is TRBJ2-2 and V is TRBV18, with D hard to call. The CDR3 has 14 residues. CDR1 and CDR2 (germline): KGHSH, LQKENI. The V gene lost 3 bases and the J gene lost 1 base, with 6 bases spanning the gap. The full variable domain, completed using reference TRBV18 and TRBJ2-2, is NAGVMQNPRHLVRRRGQEARLRCSPMKGHSHVYWYRQLPEEGLKFMVYLQKENIIDESGMPKERFSAEFPKEGPSILRIQQVVRGDSAAYFCASSPDLNTGELFFGEGSRLTVL.

The chain links TRBV25-1 to TRBJ1-1, with D unclear. The V end was cut by 8 bases, the J end by 3 bases, with 7 bases between. CDR1 and CDR2 from the germline V gene are MGHDK and SYGVNS. The CDR3 loop spans 11 amino acids. CDR3 sequence: CASSTYTEAFF. CDR3 sequence (DNA): TGTGCCAGCTCTACCTACACTGAAGCTTTCTTT. The whole variable domain, remainder taken from reference TRBV25-1 and TRBJ1-1, is EADIYQTPRYLVIGTGKKITLECSQTMGHDKMYWYQQDPGMELHLIHYSYGVNSTEKGDLSSESTVSRIRTEHFPLTLESARPSHTSQYLCASSTYTEAFFGQGTRLTVV.

The J gene is TRBJ2-2, the V gene TRBV2; the D is unclear. The V and J ends lost 5 bases and 1 base respectively, with 8 bases between them. The CDR3 is 14 residues long. Germline-derived CDR1 and CDR2 are SNHLY and FYNNEI. In DNA, the CDR3 is TGTGCCAGCAGTTGGCCGATGAACACCGGGGAGCTGTTTTTT. Its protein product is CASSWPMNTGELFF.

This chain links TRBV9 with TRBJ2-7; D is perhaps TRBD2 (6 bases). Trimming stripped 3 bases from V and 13 bases from J, with 20 bases between. The germline V gene encodes CDR1 SGDLS and CDR2 YYNGEE. The CDR3 runs to 13 residues. Written as DNA, the CDR3 is TGTGCCAGCAGCGGTAGTGAAGTGGGGGACTCTTACTTC. Its translation is CASSGSEVGDSYF.

The chain links TRBV19 to TRBJ1-1; unclear D gene. The CDR3 sequence is 13 residues long. CDR1 and CDR2 from the germline V gene are LNHDA and SQIVND (reference sequence). V gave up 3 bases and J gave up 1 base, with 6 bases separating them. CDR3 bases: TGTGCCAGTAGTATTCGGAAGAACACTGAAGCTTTCTTT. Translated, it gives CASSIRKNTEAFF.

The CDR3 DNA is TGTGCCAGCAGCTTTCGAGAAAGTCCCGGGGAGCTGTTTTTT. It is translated as CASSFRESPGELFF. The chain has TRBV7-9 and TRBJ2-2; D is unresolved. The CDR3 totals 14 residues. CDR1 and CDR2 from the germline V gene are SEHNR and FQNEAQ (reference sequence). V lost 3 bases, J lost 6 bases, and 11 bases lay in between.

This clone appeared a single time. The chain's CDR3 is CASNRARGTDTQYF. CDR3 DNA sequence: TGTGCCAGCAACCGGGCCCGGGGTACAGATACGCAGTATTTT. The chain links TRBV5-4 to TRBJ2-3, with D possibly being TRBD2 (5 bases). Germline values: CDR1 SGHNT, CDR2 YYREEE (reference sequence). This CDR3 spans 14 amino acids. Trimming pared 6 bases from V and 3 bases from J, leaving 14 bases between.

V gene TRBV18 combines with J gene TRBJ1-1; TRBD1 agrees at 7 bases. This CDR3 has 16 amino acids. V shed 1 base, J shed 6 bases, and the junction held 11 bases outside the gene matches. Per the germline V gene, CDR1 is KGHSH and CDR2 is LQKENI. CDR3 in DNA: TGTGCCAGCTCACCACTGACAGGGCAACTTTTCGCTGAAGCTTTCTTT. This sequence encodes CASSPLTGQLFAEAFF.

The V and J genes are TRBV6-5 and TRBJ1-3, with a weak D call TRBD1 (6 bases). Trimming pared 0 bases from V and 0 bases from J, leaving 9 bases between. There are 16 residues in the CDR3. Germline V lookup: CDR1 MNHEY, CDR2 SVGAGI. The CDR3 here is CASSYSPGASGNTIYF. The CDR3 nucleotides read TGTGCCAGCAGTTACTCTCCAGGGGCCTCTGGAAACACCATATATTTT.

The V gene is TRBV11-2, the J gene TRBJ2-7, with D unclear. Trimming stripped 4 bases from V and 0 bases from J, with 7 bases between. This CDR3 region has 13 residues. CDR1 is SGHAT, CDR2 FQNNGV, per germline. Written as DNA, the CDR3 is TGTGCCAGCAGCTCATCTAACTCCTACGAGCAGTACTTC. Encoded protein: CASSSSNSYEQYF.

This clone was counted once. The chain couples TRBV7-8 to TRBJ2-5; unclear D gene. This CDR3 spans 15 amino acids. Looked up from germline, CDR1 is SGHVS and CDR2 is FQNEAQ. V was clipped by 1 base and J by 5 bases, with 14 bases between them. CDR3 region: CASSLDRALRETQYF. The CDR3 nucleotides are TGTGCCAGCAGCTTAGATCGGGCCTTGCGGGAGACCCAGTACTTC.

The count of this clone is one. Other DNA sequences of this sample code for an identical CDR3. This rearrangement joins TRBV11-3 to TRBJ2-3, with 11 bases lining up with TRBD2. Trimming at V came to 1 base and at J to 1 base, leaving 1 base not matched to a gene. Germline CDR1 SGHNT, CDR2 YENEEA. The CDR3 totals 16 residues. The CDR3 DNA reads TGTGCCAGCAGCTTAGGGACTAGCGGGCGCACAGATACGCAGTATTTT. Translated: CASSLGTSGRTDTQYF.

The J gene is TRBJ2-1, the V gene TRBV6-1, with D unclear. Between the trimmed V and J ends, which lost 4 bases and 0 bases, there was a span of 10 bases. This CDR3 contains 15 residues. Germline V gene data show CDR1 as MNHNS and CDR2 as SASEGT. CDR3 region: CASSADPLSYNEQFF. CDR3 bases: TGTGCCAGCAGTGCGGACCCACTCTCCTACAATGAGCAGTTCTTC.

This sequence joins TRBV4-1 and TRBJ2-2; unclear D gene. Trimming cost V 1 base and J 8 bases, with 11 bases left between them. Germline V CDR1 and CDR2: MGHRA, YSYEKL. The CDR3 consists of 14 residues. The CDR3 DNA follows: TGCGCCAGCAGCCAAGCGTACGGCGAAGGGGAGCTGTTTTTT. It specifies CASSQAYGEGELFF.

This clone was recorded only once. The chain carries TRBV6-6 and TRBJ1-5, with D perhaps matching TRBD1 (5 bases). Germline assignment: CDR1 MNHNY and CDR2 SVGAGI (reference sequence). The V end was cut by 7 bases, the J end by 2 bases, with 18 bases between. CDR3 size: 16 residues. The CDR3 loop reads CASKEAGDGGNQPQHF. The DNA for the CDR3 is TGTGCCAGCAAAGAGGCGGGGGACGGTGGCAATCAGCCCCAGCATTTT.

This clone was detected only once. This chain links TRBV5-1 with TRBJ1-1; perhaps TRBD1 as D (6 bases). V was cut by 5 bases and J by 1 base, with 9 bases left in between. The CDR3 runs 13 residues. Germline-derived CDR1 and CDR2 are SGHRS and YFSETQ. The CDR3 is CASRKGQNTEAFF. The DNA of the CDR3 is TGCGCCAGCAGAAAGGGACAGAACACTGAAGCTTTCTTT.

The chain combines TRBV29-1 with TRBJ2-7; D uncertain. Trimming removed 4 bases from V and 1 base from J, with 8 bases in between. This CDR3 comprises 12 residues. From germline, CDR1 is SQVTM and CDR2 ANQGSEA. The CDR3: CSVGVGSYEQYF. The CDR3 DNA reads as TGCAGCGTTGGGGTCGGATCCTACGAGCAGTACTTC.

This chain connects TRBV6-1 to TRBJ2-7, with a tentative D call TRBD1 (6 bases). Between the trimmed V and J ends, which lost 8 bases and 2 bases, there was a span of 19 bases. Germline V lookup: CDR1 MNHNS, CDR2 SASEGT. The CDR3 covers 15 residues. Here the CDR3 DNA reads TGTGCCAGCCCTAAGGGACCGGGACAAGCCTACGAGCAGTACTTC. This codes for CASPKGPGQAYEQYF.

Remarks on this clone: In the same sample, other DNA sequences code for this CDR3. V usage is TRBV5-1 and J usage is TRBJ2-7, with D maybe TRBD1 (6 bases). The germline CDR1 and CDR2 sequences are SGHRS and YFSETQ. The CDR3 is 15 residues long. Deletions cut 0 bases from V and 2 bases from J, with 12 bases between. The CDR3 bases are TGCGCCAGCAGCTTGGCCGTAGGGGGTACCTACGAGCAGTACTTC. This codes for CASSLAVGGTYEQYF.

The chain links TRBV5-4 to TRBJ2-3, with 11 positions matching TRBD2. The CDR3 totals 17 residues. Germline V lookup: CDR1 SGHNT, CDR2 YYREEE (reference sequence). Losses at the gene ends were 4 bases for V and 6 bases for J; bases not matched to a gene: 13. CDR3 nucleotides: TGTGCCAGCAGCGTTACCTCCACTAGCGGGAGTGGTGATACGCAGTATTTT. Its protein product is CASSVTSTSGSGDTQYF.

The chain joins TRBV28 to TRBJ2-7, with D hard to call. V was cut by 3 bases and J by 5 bases, with 11 bases left in between. Looked up from germline, CDR1 is MDHEN and CDR2 is SYDVKM. CDR3 length: 13 amino acids. CDR3 loop: CASSFLVRNEQYF. The CDR3 DNA reads as TGTGCCAGCAGTTTTTTGGTGCGAAACGAGCAGTACTTC.

The chain employs TRBV7-2 and TRBJ2-3; D gene unclear. V lost 11 bases and J lost 0, with 9 bases in between. CDR1 and CDR2 (germline): SGHTA, FQGNSA. This CDR3 is 12 amino acids long. The CDR3 region is CADAGSTDTQYF. The CDR3, as DNA: TGTGCCGATGCAGGAAGCACAGATACGCAGTATTTT.

The chain has TRBV27 and TRBJ2-7, with D possibly being TRBD1 (6 bases). Germline loops: CDR1 MNHEY, CDR2 SMNVEV (reference sequence). The CDR3 consists of 14 residues. The V and J ends lost 2 bases and 7 bases respectively, with 15 bases between them. This chain's CDR3 is CASSLEGRGREQYF. DNA for the CDR3: TGTGCCAGCAGTTTAGAGGGCAGGGGAAGGGAGCAGTACTTC.

This clone appeared once. The rearrangement joins TRBV29-1 to TRBJ1-4; TRBD1 agrees at 10 bases. The CDR3 is 13 amino acids. V shed 6 bases and J 6 bases; nucleotides not matched to a gene: 4. CDR1 is SQVTM and CDR2 is ANQGSEA in the germline V gene. The CDR3 DNA follows: TGCAGCGTCGGACAGGGGGGGGATGAAAAACTGTTTTTT. Encoded protein: CSVGQGGDEKLFF.

The chain has TRBV5-4 and TRBJ2-7, with 13 bases aligning to TRBD2. Germline loops: CDR1 SGHNT, CDR2 YYREEE (reference sequence). The CDR3 spans 16 residues. J was trimmed by 3 bases and V by 7 bases; bases with no gene match: 10. CDR3 DNA sequence: TGTGCCAGCCATCCCGGGACTAGCGGGATGGTCTACGAGCAGTACTTC. Its translation is CASHPGTSGMVYEQYF.

The chain links TRBV5-1 to TRBJ2-5; TRBD2 might be the D (5 bases). CDR1 is SGHRS, CDR2 YFSETQ, per germline. The CDR3 runs 15 residues. Trimming cost V 0 bases and J 5 bases, with 14 bases left between them. CDR3 loop: CASSLAEGIEETQYF. CDR3 DNA sequence: TGCGCCAGCAGCTTGGCCGAGGGCATAGAGGAGACCCAGTACTTC.

The rearrangement joins TRBV4-3 to TRBJ2-6; TRBD1 matches 9 bases. This CDR3 is 20 amino acids long. With V trimmed by 1 base and J by 0 bases, 10 bases remained unmatched. The germline CDR1 and CDR2 sequences are LGHNA and YSLEER. Here the CDR3 reads CASSQAPGQGILSGANVLTF. The CDR3 DNA reads as TGCGCCAGCAGCCAAGCCCCGGGACAGGGCATCCTCTCTGGGGCCAACGTCCTGACTTTC.

The chain combines TRBV2 with TRBJ1-4, with a possible D match to TRBD1 (5 bases). Looked up from germline, CDR1 is SNHLY and CDR2 is FYNNEI. V dropped 6 bases and J dropped 0 bases, with 11 bases sitting between them. The CDR3 is made up of 15 amino acids. The CDR3 nucleotides are TGTGCCAGCAGGACCCAGGGAGCAACTAATGAAAAACTGTTTTTT. It translates to CASRTQGATNEKLFF.